The TCR beta chain described here comes from a study of CD8+ T cells in alopecia areata. V dropped 2 bases and J dropped 8 bases, with 7 bases sitting between them. This CDR3 has 12 residues. Per the germline V gene, CDR1 is MNHEY and CDR2 is SVGAGI. The authors extracted RNA and reverse transcribed it into cDNA as the sequencing template. Measured with immunoSEQ multiplex PCR; TCRdb has only the in-frame clones, and not every one. Here the sample spans approximately 150,000 clones, 62% being singletons. The specimen sequenced was CD8+ T cells sorted from blood. The chain has TRBV6-5 and TRBJ2-1, with unresolved D. The receptor's source is a human donor in good health. The CDR3 here is CASSYRADEQFF. CDR3 coding DNA: TGTGCCAGCAGTTACCGAGCCGATGAGCAGTTCTTC.